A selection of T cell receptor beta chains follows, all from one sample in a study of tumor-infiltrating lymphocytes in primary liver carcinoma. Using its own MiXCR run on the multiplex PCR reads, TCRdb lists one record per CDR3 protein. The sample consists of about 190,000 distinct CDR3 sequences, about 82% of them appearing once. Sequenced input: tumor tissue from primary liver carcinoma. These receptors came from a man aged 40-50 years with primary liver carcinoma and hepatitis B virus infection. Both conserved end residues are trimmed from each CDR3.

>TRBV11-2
ASSLGWVSTDTHY
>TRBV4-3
ASSRRTCGETQY
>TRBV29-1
SGAAGWVMNPEAF
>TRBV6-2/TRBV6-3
ASSAPGQSYEQY
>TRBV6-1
ANSAGLIQETQY
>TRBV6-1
ASRGRVIRNQSHH
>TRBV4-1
TSSQDYGQEYNNQF
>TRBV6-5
ASKYSAGGYEQY
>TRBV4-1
ASSPGQGVYNSPLH
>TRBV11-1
ANSFTGTSGTKNIQY